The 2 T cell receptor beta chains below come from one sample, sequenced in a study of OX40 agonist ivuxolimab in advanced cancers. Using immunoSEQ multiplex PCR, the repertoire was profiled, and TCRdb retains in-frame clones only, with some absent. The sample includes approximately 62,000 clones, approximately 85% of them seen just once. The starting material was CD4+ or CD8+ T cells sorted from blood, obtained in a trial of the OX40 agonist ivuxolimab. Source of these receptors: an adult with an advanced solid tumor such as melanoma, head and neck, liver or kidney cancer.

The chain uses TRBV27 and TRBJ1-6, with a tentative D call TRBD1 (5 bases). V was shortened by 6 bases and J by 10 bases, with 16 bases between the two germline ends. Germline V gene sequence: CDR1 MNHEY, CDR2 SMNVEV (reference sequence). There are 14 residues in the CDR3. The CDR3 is CASSWDGGGSPLHF. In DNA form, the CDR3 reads TGTGCCAGCAGCTGGGACGGCGGGGGGTCACCCCTCCACTTT.

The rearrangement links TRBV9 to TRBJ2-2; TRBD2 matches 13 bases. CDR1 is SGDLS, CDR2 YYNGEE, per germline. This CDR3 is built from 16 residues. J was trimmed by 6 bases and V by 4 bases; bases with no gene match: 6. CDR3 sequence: CASSRGTSGTAGELFF. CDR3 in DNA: TGTGCCAGCAGCCGGGGGACTAGCGGGACAGCCGGGGAGCTGTTTTTT.